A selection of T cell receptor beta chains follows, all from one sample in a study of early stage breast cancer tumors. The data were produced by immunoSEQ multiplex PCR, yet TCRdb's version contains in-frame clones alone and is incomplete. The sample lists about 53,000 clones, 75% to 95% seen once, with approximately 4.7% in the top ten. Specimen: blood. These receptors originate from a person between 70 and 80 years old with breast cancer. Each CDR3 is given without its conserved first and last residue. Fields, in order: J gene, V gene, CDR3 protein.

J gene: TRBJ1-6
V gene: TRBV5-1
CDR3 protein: ASSLEGPNSPLH

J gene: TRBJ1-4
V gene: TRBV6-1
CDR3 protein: ASSERDSSTNEKLF

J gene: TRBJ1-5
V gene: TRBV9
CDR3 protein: ASSPGQVDQPQH

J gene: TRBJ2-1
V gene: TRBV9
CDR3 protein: ASSVFLDTSALWNEQF

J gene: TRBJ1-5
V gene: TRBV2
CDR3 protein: ASSGERSQPQH

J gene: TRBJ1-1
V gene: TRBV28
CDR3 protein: ASRGTGGTEAF

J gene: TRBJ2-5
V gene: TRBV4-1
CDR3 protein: ASSQEGSVQETQY

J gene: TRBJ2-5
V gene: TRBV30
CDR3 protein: AWDRDRGPQETQY

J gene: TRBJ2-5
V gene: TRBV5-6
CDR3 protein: ASRPGTGAETQY

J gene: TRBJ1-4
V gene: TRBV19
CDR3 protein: ASSFGQTNEKLF

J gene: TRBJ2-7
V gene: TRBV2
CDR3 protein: ASSVDRGRTYEQY

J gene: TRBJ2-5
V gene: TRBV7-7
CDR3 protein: ASSPRVADGGETQY

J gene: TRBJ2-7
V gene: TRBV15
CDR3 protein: ATSPLRGGSYEQY

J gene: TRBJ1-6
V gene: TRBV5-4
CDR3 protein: ASNVDTGYNSPLH

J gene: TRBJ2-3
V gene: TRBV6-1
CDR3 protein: ASSATGLAGGDTQY

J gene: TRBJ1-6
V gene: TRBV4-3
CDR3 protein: ASSPRGDSPLH

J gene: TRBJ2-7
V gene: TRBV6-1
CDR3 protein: ASSALGQGFDEQY

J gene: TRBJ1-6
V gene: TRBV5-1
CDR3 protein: ASSFTGGPSGDSPLH

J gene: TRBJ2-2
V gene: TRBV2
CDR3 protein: ASSGPTGGGELF

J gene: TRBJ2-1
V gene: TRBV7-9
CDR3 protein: ASSASTSGNYNEQF

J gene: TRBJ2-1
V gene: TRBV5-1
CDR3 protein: ASSLGQGNDEQF

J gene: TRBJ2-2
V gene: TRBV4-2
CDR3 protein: ASSRTSGGANDGELF

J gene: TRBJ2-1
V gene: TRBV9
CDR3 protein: ASSLTGASYNEQF

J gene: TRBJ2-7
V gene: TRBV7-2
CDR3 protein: ASSLQGAREQY

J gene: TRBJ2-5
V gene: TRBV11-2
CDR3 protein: ASSLRGSGVETQY

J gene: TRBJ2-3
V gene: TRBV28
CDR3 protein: AISGGTQY

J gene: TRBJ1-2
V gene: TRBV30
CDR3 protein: AWSVPRGTGGSGYT

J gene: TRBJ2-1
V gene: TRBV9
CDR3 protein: ASSVLAGLASRNEQF

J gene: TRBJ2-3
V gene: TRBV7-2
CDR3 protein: ASSLARAVDTQY

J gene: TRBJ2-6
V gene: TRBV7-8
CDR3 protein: ASSSPGQASSGANVLT

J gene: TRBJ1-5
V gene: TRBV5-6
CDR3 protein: ASSWGQRINQPQH

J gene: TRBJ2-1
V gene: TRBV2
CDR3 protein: ASSTGTSGWNEQF

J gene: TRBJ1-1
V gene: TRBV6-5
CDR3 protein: ASSYLSEAF

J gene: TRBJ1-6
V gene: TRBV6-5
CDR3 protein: ASSYEDFSPLH

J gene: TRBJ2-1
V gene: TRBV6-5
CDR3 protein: ASSYGDRDLNEQF

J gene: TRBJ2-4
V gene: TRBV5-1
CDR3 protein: ASSLGQLGAKNIQY